One and the same sample provided the 28 T cell receptor beta chains below, sequenced in a study of T cell changes during pregnancy in multiple sclerosis. Method: immunoSEQ multiplex PCR; TCRdb's copy keeps in-frame clones and lacks some. The sample yields 50,000 to 75,000 clones, over 90% seen once. This sample comprised CD8+ T cells from peripheral blood mononuclear cells, obtained in the third trimester of pregnancy. The source of these receptors is a female donor with multiple sclerosis, enrolled in a pregnancy study.

This clone was found once. The rearrangement uses TRBV4-3 and TRBJ2-7; 12 nucleotides align to TRBD2. CDR3 size: 15 residues. Germline trimming cut 4 bases from V and 2 bases from J; bases unmatched to any gene: 3. Germline loops: CDR1 LGHNA, CDR2 YSLEER. The CDR3 sequence is CASSPGLAGTYEQYF. The DNA of the CDR3 is TGCGCCAGCAGCCCCGGACTAGCGGGAACCTACGAGCAGTACTTC.

CDR3 loop: CASSPNLGSGDYEQYF. CDR3 bases: TGTGCCAGCTCACCGAACCTCGGTAGCGGGGACTACGAGCAGTACTTC. The chain recombines TRBV18 with TRBJ2-7, with TRBD2 matching 8 bases. Germline V gives CDR1 KGHSH, CDR2 LQKENI. V trimming: 3 bases; J trimming: 3 bases; junction bases outside the gene matches: 10. There are 16 residues in the CDR3.

This sequence joins TRBV19 and TRBJ1-5; 12 bases are shared with TRBD1. After removal of 5 bases from V and 4 bases from J, the junction contained 6 bases not matched to a gene. Germline CDR1 is LNHDA and CDR2 is SQIVND (reference sequence). This CDR3 has 16 residues. This chain's CDR3 is CASSVRDRGLNQPQHF. CDR3 coding DNA: TGTGCCAGTAGTGTCCGGGACAGGGGGCTAAATCAGCCCCAGCATTTT.

This rearrangement joins TRBV5-4 to TRBJ2-1; D possibly corresponds to TRBD1 (5 bases). Germline V gene lookup returns CDR1 SGHNT and CDR2 YYREEE (reference sequence). The V end was cut by 5 bases, the J end by 4 bases, with 10 bases between. The CDR3 loop spans 13 amino acids. The CDR3 region has the DNA TGTGCCAGCAGTCCTACAGGTTACAATGAGCAGTTCTTC. This gives the protein CASSPTGYNEQFF. Supplemented by reference TRBV5-4 and TRBJ2-1, the full variable domain reads ETGVTQSPTHLIKTRGQQVTLRCSSQSGHNTVSWYQQALGQGPQFIFQYYREEENGRGNFPPRFSGLQFPNYSSELNVNALELDDSALYLCASSPTGYNEQFFGPGTRLTVL.

The chain is built from TRBV28 and TRBJ1-5; TRBD1 aligns across 7 bases. Trimming at V came to 5 bases and at J to 0 bases, leaving 7 bases not matched to a gene. Looked up from germline, CDR1 is MDHEN and CDR2 is SYDVKM. The CDR3 totals 16 residues. CDR3 sequence: CASSPGQFYSNQPQHF. The DNA of the CDR3 is TGTGCCAGCAGTCCGGGACAGTTTTATAGCAATCAGCCCCAGCATTTT.

The chain couples TRBV5-4 to TRBJ2-7, with 8 bases that match TRBD2. Germline CDR1 SGHNT, CDR2 YYREEE (reference sequence). V gave up 4 bases and J gave up 2 bases; unmatched junction bases: 11. The CDR3 length is 16 residues. The CDR3 region is CASSASGGRTAYEQYF. CDR3 DNA sequence: TGTGCCAGCAGCGCGTCCGGCGGGAGGACGGCCTACGAGCAGTACTTC.

The chain couples TRBV11-2 to TRBJ2-3; TRBD1 aligns across 10 bases. The germline V gene encodes CDR1 SGHAT and CDR2 FQNNGV. Trimming removed 6 bases from V and 4 bases from J; junction bases left unmatched: 7. The CDR3 has 15 amino acids. In DNA form, the CDR3 reads TGTGCCAGCAGGATGGGACAGGGGCTCCCAGATACGCAGTATTTT. It yields the protein CASRMGQGLPDTQYF.

For the CDR3, the DNA is TGTGCCAGCAGCTTCTCCCGGGACTTCGATGAGCAGTTCTTC. Translation gives CASSFSRDFDEQFF. The chain recombines TRBV27 with TRBJ2-1; D perhaps matches TRBD2 (6 bases). Trimming pared 6 bases from V and 8 bases from J, leaving 17 bases between. The germline V gene has CDR1 MNHEY and CDR2 SMNVEV (reference sequence). CDR3 length: 14 amino acids.

This clone was counted a single time. This chain joins TRBV19 and TRBJ2-6; 7 nucleotides agree with TRBD2. The CDR3 is 19 residues long. V was clipped by 3 bases and J by 0 bases; unmatched bases: 11. Germline CDR1 LNHDA, CDR2 SQIVND (reference sequence). Written as DNA, the CDR3 is TGTGCCAGTAGTATCAAGGGAGGGACCATCTACTCTGGGGCCAACGTCCTGACTTTC. Translating it yields CASSIKGGTIYSGANVLTF.

This clone was seen a few times. V and J are TRBV29-1 and TRBJ1-1, with D maybe TRBD1 (5 bases). Per germline, CDR1 SQVTM and CDR2 ANQGSEA. The CDR3 length is 12 residues. The ends were cut back, 5 bases at V and 0 bases at J, with 7 bases in the middle. The CDR3 DNA is TGCAGCGTTAGGGGAATGAACACTGAAGCTTTCTTT. It is translated as CSVRGMNTEAFF.

The chain recombines TRBV7-9 with TRBJ2-7; TRBD1 is a possible D gene (6 bases). This CDR3 has 14 residues. The V and J ends lost 5 bases and 2 bases respectively, with 13 bases between them. Germline-derived CDR1 and CDR2 are SEHNR and FQNEAQ (reference sequence). CDR3 DNA: TGTGCCAGCAGCGGACCACAGGGACCCTACGAGCAGTACTTC. Its translation is CASSGPQGPYEQYF.

The chain combines TRBV7-6 with TRBJ1-2; 8 nucleotides match TRBD1. Germline V gene lookup returns CDR1 SGHVS and CDR2 FNYEAQ. CDR3 size: 13 residues. Germline trimming cut 5 bases from V and 4 bases from J; bases unmatched to any gene: 3. This chain's CDR3 is CASSPGQAYGYTF. Written as DNA, the CDR3 is TGTGCCAGCAGCCCGGGACAGGCCTATGGCTACACCTTC. The full variable domain, with the rest looked up from reference TRBV7-6 and TRBJ1-2, is GAGVSQSPRYKVTKRGQDVALRCDPISGHVSLYWYRQALGQGPEFLTYFNYEAQQDKSGLPNDRFSAERPEGSISTLTIQRTEQRDSAMYRCASSPGQAYGYTFGSGTRLTVV.

This chain joins TRBV29-1 and TRBJ2-5; TRBD2 matches at 7 bases. The trim removed 2 bases at V and 4 bases at J, leaving 10 bases unmatched. The germline CDR1 and CDR2 sequences are SQVTM and ANQGSEA. This CDR3 has 15 residues. The CDR3 here is CSVESGREFTETQYF. CDR3 DNA: TGCAGCGTTGAATCAGGGCGGGAGTTTACAGAGACCCAGTACTTC.

This chain uses TRBV10-3 with TRBJ2-7; 10 bases align to TRBD2. Germline trimming cut 0 bases from V and 6 bases from J; bases unmatched to any gene: 2. The CDR3 runs 14 residues. In germline, CDR1 is ENHRY, CDR2 SYGVKD. CDR3 amino acids: CAISESGLAAEQYF. The CDR3 nucleotides read TGTGCCATCAGTGAGTCCGGACTAGCGGCCGAGCAGTACTTC.

CDR3 sequence: CASSFGSGTYEQYF. CDR3 bases: TGTGCCAGCAGCTTTGGTAGCGGGACCTACGAGCAGTACTTC. The chain uses TRBV5-6 and TRBJ2-7, with 8 bases lining up with TRBD2. Germline CDR1 SGHDT, CDR2 YYEEEE. V was clipped by 2 bases and J by 2 bases; unmatched bases: 3. The CDR3 sequence is 14 residues long.

This clone was counted a single time. The gene calls are TRBV9 and TRBJ2-5; weak D call: TRBD1 (5 bases). This CDR3 has 14 amino acids. Germline V gives CDR1 SGDLS, CDR2 YYNGEE. V lost 4 bases and J 4 bases, leaving 14 bases between the germline ends. The CDR3 DNA reads TGTGCCAGCAGCCCAGAAGGGGATGGAGAGACCCAGTACTTC. The encoded protein is CASSPEGDGETQYF.

This clone was seen a single time. This chain uses TRBV5-4 with TRBJ2-5; D is perhaps TRBD1 (6 bases). The end of the DNA is better explained by TRBJ2-7, so the J call may be wrong. From germline, CDR1 is SGHNT and CDR2 YYREEE (reference sequence). The CDR3 consists of 13 residues. The CDR3 protein is CAYRDPSSYEQYF. The CDR3 bases are TGTGCCTACAGGGACCCCTCCTCCTACGAGCAGTACTTC.

This chain joins TRBV6-1 and TRBJ2-1, with D unresolved. The CDR3 loop spans 14 amino acids. Germline CDR1 MNHNS, CDR2 SASEGT. Deletions cut 7 bases from V and 0 bases from J, with 10 bases between. In DNA form, the CDR3 reads TGTGCCAGCAAAGAGCCAAGCTCCTACAATGAGCAGTTCTTC. It encodes CASKEPSSYNEQFF.

V and J are TRBV29-1 and TRBJ1-2, with D possibly matching TRBD1 (5 bases). The length of the CDR3 is 13 residues. CDR1 is SQVTM, CDR2 ANQGSEA, per germline. Trimming left V 1 base short and J 4 bases short, with 10 bases between. In DNA form, the CDR3 reads TGCAGCGTTGAAGGGGGGGGTCCCTATGGCTACACCTTC. Translation gives CSVEGGGPYGYTF.

The chain couples TRBV27 to TRBJ2-3; possible D gene TRBD1, 6 bases. CDR1 and CDR2 from the germline V gene are MNHEY and SMNVEV (reference sequence). V gave up 8 bases and J gave up 3 bases, with 18 bases separating them. CDR3 size: 15 residues. CDR3 nucleotide sequence: TGTGCCAGCGGTCTCGAGGCAGGGGTAACAGATACGCAGTATTTT. This encodes CASGLEAGVTDTQYF.

The chain carries TRBV27 and TRBJ2-1; D might be TRBD2 (5 bases). V lost 5 bases and J 15 bases, leaving 17 bases between the germline ends. CDR1 and CDR2 from the germline V gene are MNHEY and SMNVEV (reference sequence). There are 12 residues in the CDR3. The CDR3 coding sequence is TGTGCCAGCAGTGGACCGACTATGGCGTTGTTCTTC. This encodes CASSGPTMALFF.

J is TRBJ2-1 and V is TRBV4-1; the D gene is possibly TRBD2 (7 bases). Germline V gene sequence: CDR1 MGHRA, CDR2 YSYEKL. The CDR3 extends over 16 amino acids. Deletions cut 5 bases from V and 8 bases from J, with 22 bases between. The CDR3 region is CASSLEGGGPGDEQFF. DNA for the CDR3: TGCGCCAGCAGCTTAGAGGGGGGAGGGCCGGGGGATGAGCAGTTCTTC.

The V gene is TRBV28, the J gene TRBJ2-5; D is ambiguous. The germline V and J ends were trimmed by 7 bases and 2 bases, with 11 bases remaining between them. Germline V CDR1 and CDR2: MDHEN, SYDVKM. CDR3 length: 13 amino acids. The CDR3 region has the DNA TGTGCCAGCAACCTTGGGCAGCAAGAGACCCAGTACTTC. This sequence encodes CASNLGQQETQYF.

V and J are TRBV4-1 and TRBJ1-2; the D gene is possibly TRBD1 (6 bases). The CDR3 sequence is 16 residues long. Per the germline V gene, CDR1 is MGHRA and CDR2 is YSYEKL. The V end lost 0 bases, the J end lost 5 bases, and 16 bases lay between the germline ends. The CDR3 protein is CASSQDYREIWYGYTF. In DNA, the CDR3 is TGCGCCAGCAGCCAAGATTACAGGGAAATTTGGTATGGCTACACCTTC.

This clone was counted once. This chain links TRBV27 with TRBJ2-1, with D tentatively TRBD2 (5 bases). V gave up 6 bases and J gave up 8 bases, with 8 bases separating them. The CDR3 consists of 11 residues. Germline V gives CDR1 MNHEY, CDR2 SMNVEV (reference sequence). The CDR3 is CASRRAHEQFF. DNA for the CDR3: TGTGCCAGCAGGAGGGCCCATGAGCAGTTCTTC.

The V gene is TRBV6-1, the J gene TRBJ1-1, with 11 bases lining up with TRBD1. The V segment lost 3 bases and the J segment 5 bases; nucleotides outside the gene matches: 5. Germline lookup yields CDR1 MNHNS and CDR2 SASEGT. There are 15 residues in the CDR3. The chain's CDR3 is CASSDQGQGVTEAFF. The CDR3 coding sequence is TGTGCCAGCAGTGATCAGGGACAGGGGGTTACTGAAGCTTTCTTT.

The genes are TRBV7-8 and TRBJ2-3; 7 bases agree with TRBD2. Trimming at V came to 1 base and at J to 5 bases, leaving 6 bases not matched to a gene. The CDR3 spans 15 residues. The germline V gene has CDR1 SGHVS and CDR2 FQNEAQ. Written as DNA, the CDR3 is TGTGCCAGCAGCTTAGGAAGCGGGATGATAGATACGCAGTATTTT. This gives the protein CASSLGSGMIDTQYF. The full variable domain, completed using reference TRBV7-8 and TRBJ2-3, is GAGVSQSPRYKVAKRGQDVALRCDPISGHVSLFWYQQALGQGPEFLTYFQNEAQLDKSGLPSDRFFAERPEGSVSTLKIQRTQQEDSAVYLCASSLGSGMIDTQYFGPGTRLTVL.

The V call is TRBV10-1, the J call TRBJ1-2; a possible D gene is TRBD1 (5 bases). Per the germline V gene, CDR1 is WNHNN and CDR2 is SYGVQD (reference sequence). The CDR3 contains 15 residues. Trimming removed 0 bases from V and 4 bases from J, with 12 bases in between. The CDR3 sequence is CASSESRLQVYGYTF. The CDR3 nucleotides are TGCGCCAGCAGTGAGTCTCGGCTACAGGTCTATGGCTACACCTTC.